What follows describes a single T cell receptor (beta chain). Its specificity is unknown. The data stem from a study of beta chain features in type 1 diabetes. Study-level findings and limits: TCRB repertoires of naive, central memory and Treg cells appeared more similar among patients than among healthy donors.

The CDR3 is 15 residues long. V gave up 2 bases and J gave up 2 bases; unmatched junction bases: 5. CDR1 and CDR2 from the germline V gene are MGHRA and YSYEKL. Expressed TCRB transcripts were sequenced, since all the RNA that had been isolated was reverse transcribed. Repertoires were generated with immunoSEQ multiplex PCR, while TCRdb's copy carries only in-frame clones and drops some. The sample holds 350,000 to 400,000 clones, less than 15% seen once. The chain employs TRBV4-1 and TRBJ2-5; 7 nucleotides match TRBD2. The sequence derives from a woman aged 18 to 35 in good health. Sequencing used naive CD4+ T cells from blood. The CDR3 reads CASSQSGLEQETQYF. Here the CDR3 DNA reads TGCGCCAGCAGCCAATCCGGACTAGAGCAAGAGACCCAGTACTTC.